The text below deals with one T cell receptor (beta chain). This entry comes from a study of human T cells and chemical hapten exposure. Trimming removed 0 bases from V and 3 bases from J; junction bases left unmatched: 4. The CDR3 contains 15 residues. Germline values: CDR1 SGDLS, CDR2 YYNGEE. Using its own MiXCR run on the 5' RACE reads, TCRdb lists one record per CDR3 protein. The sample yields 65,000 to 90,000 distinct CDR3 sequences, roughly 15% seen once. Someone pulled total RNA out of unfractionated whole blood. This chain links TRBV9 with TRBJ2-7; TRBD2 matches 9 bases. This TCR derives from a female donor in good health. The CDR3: CASSVAAGGIYEQYF. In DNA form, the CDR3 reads TGTGCCAGCAGCGTAGCGGCGGGGGGGATCTACGAGCAGTACTTC.